The clone carrying this T cell receptor beta chain has just one count. No antigen is known for it. This specimen comes from a study of Ad26.COV2.S vaccination and SARS-CoV-2 variants. Findings of the study overall: Post-vaccination breadth of spike-specific CD8+ and CD4+ T cell responses was reportedly substantial. In TCR breadth and depth analyses, total T cell responses may have been underestimated.

This CDR3 region has 17 residues. After removal of 0 bases from V and 4 bases from J, the junction contained 2 bases not matched to a gene. Germline V gives CDR1 MNHEY, CDR2 SVGEGT. Assay: immunoSEQ multiplex PCR; the TCRdb copy retains only in-frame clones and omits some. The sample lists about 350,000 clones, approximately 90% occurring once. The chain uses TRBV6-2 or TRBV6-3 and TRBJ2-5; 16 bases map to TRBD2. Source: peripheral blood, taken after recovery from COVID-19. The source is a human donor who had recovered from COVID-19. As DNA, the CDR3 is TGTGCCAGCAGTTACTCGGGACTAGCGGGGGGGCGAGAGACCCAGTACTTC. It codes for CASSYSGLAGGRETQYF.